These 6 T cell receptor beta chains were sequenced from one sample in a study of T cell repertoires in aging, cancer and after chemotherapy. TRB rearrangements spanning V, D and J were amplified using mixed TRB-A/B primers. Via MiXCR, TCRdb re-called the multiplex PCR reads, giving one row per CDR3 protein. This table has about 1,400 distinct CDR3 sequences, around a fifth appearing once. Amplification of TCR beta used genomic DNA extracted from peripheral blood. The sequenced sample consisted of blood. The receptors here all came from a human donor with a solid tumor.

The chain links TRBV19 to TRBJ2-7; 9 nucleotides match TRBD2. The germline V gene has CDR1 LNHDA and CDR2 SQIVND (reference sequence). The CDR3 has 14 amino acids. With 2 bases clipped from V and 3 bases from J, the junction kept 2 bases outside the gene matches. The CDR3 sequence: CASSISSGIYEQYF. CDR3 DNA sequence: TGTGCCAGTAGTATATCTAGCGGGATCTACGAGCAGTACTTC.

Within the sample, this clonotype is large. The gene calls are TRBV5-5 and TRBJ1-6; D possibly corresponds to TRBD1 (5 bases). Germline lookup yields CDR1 SGHKS and CDR2 YYEKEE (reference sequence). This CDR3 is built from 16 residues. Trimming pared 1 base from V and 11 bases from J, leaving 19 bases between. CDR3 amino acids: CASSLRVRDSVPPLHF. The CDR3 nucleotides are TGTGCCAGCAGCTTGCGTGTCCGGGACTCAGTGCCACCCCTCCACTTT.

J is TRBJ1-5 and V is TRBV19, with 10 bases fitting TRBD1. The ends lost 6 bases at V and 5 bases at J; junction bases unmatched: 16. The CDR3 has 18 amino acids. Germline values: CDR1 LNHDA, CDR2 SQIVND (reference sequence). The CDR3 spells CASSNFPGQGPSYQPQHF. The CDR3 coding sequence is TGTGCCAGTAGCAATTTTCCGGGACAGGGGCCTTCTTATCAGCCCCAGCATTTT.

This clonotype is medium-sized. The V call is TRBV20-1, the J call TRBJ2-2; D uncertain. Germline CDR1 reads DFQATT; CDR2 reads SNEGSKA (reference sequence). CDR3 length: 14 amino acids. Trimming left V 1 base short and J 4 bases short, with 10 bases between. CDR3: CSARGGLGTGELFF. CDR3 in DNA: TGCAGTGCTAGAGGGGGATTGGGCACCGGGGAGCTGTTTTTT.

By share of the sample, this clonotype is medium-sized. V gene TRBV7-2 combines with J gene TRBJ2-3; 7 nucleotides agree with TRBD2. The germline V gene has CDR1 SGHTA and CDR2 FQGNSA. V trimming: 5 bases; J trimming: 6 bases; junction bases outside the gene matches: 2. The CDR3 loop spans 12 amino acids. The CDR3 nucleotides are TGTGCCAGCAGCCGGGGGGTGGATACGCAGTATTTT. Translation: CASSRGVDTQYF.

This clonotype is judged medium-sized. J is TRBJ1-3 and V is TRBV7-9; D uncertain. The CDR3 length is 15 residues. Trimming removed 3 bases at V and 0 bases at J, with 9 bases between. Germline values: CDR1 SEHNR, CDR2 FQNEAQ (reference sequence). Here the CDR3 reads CASSFSLSSGNTIYF. CDR3 in DNA: TGTGCCAGCAGCTTTTCTTTGAGCTCTGGAAACACCATATATTTT.